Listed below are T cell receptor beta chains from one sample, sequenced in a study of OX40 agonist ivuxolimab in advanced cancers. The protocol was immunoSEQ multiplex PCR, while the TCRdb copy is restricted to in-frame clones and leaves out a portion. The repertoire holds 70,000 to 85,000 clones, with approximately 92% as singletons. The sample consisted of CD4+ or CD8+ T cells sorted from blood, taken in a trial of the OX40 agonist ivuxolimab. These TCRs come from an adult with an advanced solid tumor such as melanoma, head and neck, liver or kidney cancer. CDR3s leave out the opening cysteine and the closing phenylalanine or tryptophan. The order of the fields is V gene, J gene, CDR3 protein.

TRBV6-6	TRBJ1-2	ATGSQGHGYT
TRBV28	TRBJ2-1	ASSSRHPGQGAWWQF
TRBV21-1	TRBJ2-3	ASSNWGLGWRPFSTDTQY
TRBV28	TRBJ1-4	ASMRAPGEKLF
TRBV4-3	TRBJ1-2	ASSQDKGWADHT
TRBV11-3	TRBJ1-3	ASSPGPTSGNTIY
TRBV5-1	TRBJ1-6	ASSLQGSDSPLH
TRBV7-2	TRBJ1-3	ASSPQVSGNTIY
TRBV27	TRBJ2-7	ASSARGPGFYEQY
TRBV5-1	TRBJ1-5	ASSLGGAKKKYYSNQPQH
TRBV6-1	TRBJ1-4	ASVGTANEKLF
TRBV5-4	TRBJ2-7	ASSTSRTGDEQY
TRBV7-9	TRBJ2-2	ASSLGARTGELF
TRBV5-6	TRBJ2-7	ASSLDGIRIEQY